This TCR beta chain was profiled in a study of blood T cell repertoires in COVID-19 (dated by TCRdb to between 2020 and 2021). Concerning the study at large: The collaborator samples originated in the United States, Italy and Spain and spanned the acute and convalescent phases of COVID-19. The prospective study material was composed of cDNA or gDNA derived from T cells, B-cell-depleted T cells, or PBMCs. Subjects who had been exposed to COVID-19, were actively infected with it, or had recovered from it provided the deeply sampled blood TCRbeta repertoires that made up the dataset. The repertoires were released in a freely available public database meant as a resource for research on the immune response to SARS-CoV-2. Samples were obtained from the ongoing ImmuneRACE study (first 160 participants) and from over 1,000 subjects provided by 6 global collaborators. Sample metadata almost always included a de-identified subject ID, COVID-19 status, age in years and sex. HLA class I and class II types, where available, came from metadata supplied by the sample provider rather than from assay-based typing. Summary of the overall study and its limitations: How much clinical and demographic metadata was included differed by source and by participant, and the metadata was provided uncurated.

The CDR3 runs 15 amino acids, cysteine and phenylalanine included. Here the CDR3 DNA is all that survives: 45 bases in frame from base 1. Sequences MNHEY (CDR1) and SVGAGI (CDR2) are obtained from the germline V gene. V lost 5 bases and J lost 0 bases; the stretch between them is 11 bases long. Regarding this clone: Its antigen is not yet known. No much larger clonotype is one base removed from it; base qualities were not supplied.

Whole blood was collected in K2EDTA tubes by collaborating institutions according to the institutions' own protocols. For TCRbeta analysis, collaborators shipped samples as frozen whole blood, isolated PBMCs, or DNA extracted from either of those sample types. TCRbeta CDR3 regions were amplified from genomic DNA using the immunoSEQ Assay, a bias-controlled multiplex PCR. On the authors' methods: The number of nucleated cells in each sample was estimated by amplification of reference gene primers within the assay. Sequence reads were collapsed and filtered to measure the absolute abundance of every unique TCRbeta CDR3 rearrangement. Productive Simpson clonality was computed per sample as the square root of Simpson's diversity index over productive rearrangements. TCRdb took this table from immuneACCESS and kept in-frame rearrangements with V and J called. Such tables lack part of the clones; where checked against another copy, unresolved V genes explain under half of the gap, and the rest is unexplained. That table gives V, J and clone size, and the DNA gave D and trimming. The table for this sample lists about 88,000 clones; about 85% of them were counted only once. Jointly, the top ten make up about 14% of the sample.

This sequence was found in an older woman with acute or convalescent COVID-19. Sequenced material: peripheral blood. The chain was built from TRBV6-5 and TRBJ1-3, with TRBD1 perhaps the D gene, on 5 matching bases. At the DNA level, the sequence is TGTGCCAGCAGTCCCCTCGACAGCTCTGGAAACACCATATATTTT. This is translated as CASSPLDSSGNTIYF.